This passage covers 13 T cell receptor beta chains from one sample sequenced in a study of T cell responses to AZD1222 COVID-19 vaccine. Assay used: immunoSEQ multiplex PCR; TCRdb lists only in-frame clones, some missing. The data show 100,000 to 150,000 clones, about 90% seen once. The sample was peripheral blood, taken on day 0 of AZD1222 vaccination. The receptor set was obtained from an adult in good health.

The V and J genes are TRBV2 and TRBJ2-7, with D tentatively TRBD2 (6 bases). The germline CDR1 and CDR2 sequences are SNHLY and FYNNEI. Trimming removed 4 bases from V and 1 base from J, with 11 bases in between. This CDR3 spans 14 amino acids. The CDR3 DNA sequence: TGTGCCAGCAGTGTGGCGGGACCATCCTACGAGCAGTACTTC. It codes for CASSVAGPSYEQYF.

This clone came up once. This chain joins TRBV6-4 and TRBJ1-6, with TRBD1 matching over 8 bases. The CDR3 loop spans 15 amino acids. The J segment lost 4 bases and the V segment lost 5 bases, leaving 4 bases of the junction unmatched. CDR1 and CDR2 (germline): MRHNA, SNTAGT. The CDR3 reads CASSSQGAYNSPLHF. The CDR3 bases are TGTGCCAGCAGTTCCCAGGGGGCGTATAATTCACCCCTCCACTTT.

The J gene is TRBJ1-1, the V gene TRBV19; 10 bases line up with TRBD1. The germline CDR1 and CDR2 sequences are LNHDA and SQIVND (reference sequence). CDR3 length: 13 amino acids. J was trimmed by 7 bases and V by 4 bases; bases with no gene match: 3. As DNA, the CDR3 is TGTGCCAGTAGTACGACAGGGGGCAGTGAAGCTTTCTTT. Its protein is CASSTTGGSEAFF.

A remark on this clone: Other nucleotide sequences from this sample produce the same CDR3. The gene calls are TRBV5-1 and TRBJ2-1, with TRBD2 as a possible D gene (6 bases). CDR3 size: 13 residues. Trimming pared 7 bases from V and 4 bases from J, leaving 12 bases between. Per germline, CDR1 SGHRS and CDR2 YFSETQ. For the CDR3, the DNA is TGCGCCAGCCGCGGGACGGGGTACAATGAGCAGTTCTTC. Translating it yields CASRGTGYNEQFF.

This sequence joins TRBV27 and TRBJ1-1; 8 bases map to TRBD1. The CDR3 consists of 15 residues. The V gene end was trimmed by 7 bases and the J gene end by 0 bases; junction bases not matched to a gene: 7. From germline, CDR1 is MNHEY and CDR2 SMNVEV (reference sequence). The CDR3 loop reads CASTHADRVNTEAFF. The CDR3 DNA follows: TGTGCCAGCACCCATGCGGACAGGGTGAACACTGAAGCTTTCTTT.

The V gene is TRBV12-3 or TRBV12-4, the J gene TRBJ1-4, with D maybe TRBD1 (5 bases). This CDR3 spans 13 amino acids. V was clipped by 3 bases and J by 7 bases, with 9 bases between them. CDR3 residues: CASSFSGTEKLFF. The CDR3 DNA reads TGTGCCAGCAGTTTTTCAGGGACTGAAAAACTGTTTTTT.

This sequence joins TRBV19 and TRBJ2-7, with TRBD2 matching over 8 bases. CDR1 and CDR2 from the germline V gene are LNHDA and SQIVND (reference sequence). J gave up 2 bases and V 9 bases, and 6 bases lay outside the gene matches. This CDR3 is built from 13 residues. The CDR3 here is CASRGGGTYEQYF. CDR3 DNA sequence: TGTGCCAGCCGGGGGGGCGGTACCTACGAGCAGTACTTC.

Only one count was recorded for this clone. The rearrangement joins TRBV12-3 or TRBV12-4 to TRBJ2-1, with D perhaps TRBD1 (6 bases). The length of the CDR3 is 12 residues. Trimming cost V 7 bases and J 10 bases, with 14 bases left between them. The CDR3 DNA is TGTGCCAGCACCCTCCCGGGGACAGAGCAGTTCTTC. Protein sequence: CASTLPGTEQFF.

The J gene is TRBJ1-4, the V gene TRBV7-6; D is perhaps TRBD1 (6 bases). Trimming pared 4 bases from V and 6 bases from J, leaving 15 bases between. Germline loops: CDR1 SGHVS, CDR2 FNYEAQ. The CDR3 totals 15 residues. The CDR3 bases are TGTGCCAGCAGCTGGCGTATCGGGGGCTATGAAAAACTGTTTTTT. The encoded protein is CASSWRIGGYEKLFF.

The gene calls are TRBV5-5 and TRBJ1-2; perhaps TRBD1 as D (6 bases). This CDR3 has 13 amino acids. The V and J ends lost 4 bases and 2 bases respectively, with 9 bases between them. The germline V gene encodes CDR1 SGHKS and CDR2 YYEKEE (reference sequence). The CDR3 loop is CASSITGNYGYTF. CDR3 in DNA: TGTGCCAGCAGCATAACAGGGAACTATGGCTACACCTTC.

The J gene is TRBJ2-7, the V gene TRBV19; D is undetermined. The germline gives CDR1 LNHDA, CDR2 SQIVND (reference sequence). Trimming removed 3 bases from V and 4 bases from J, with 10 bases in between. CDR3 size: 13 residues. CDR3 protein: CASSINHPYEQYF. The CDR3 DNA is TGTGCCAGTAGTATTAACCACCCGTACGAGCAGTACTTC. Drawing the rest from reference TRBV19 and TRBJ2-7, the complete variable domain is DGGITQSPKYLFRKEGQNVTLSCEQNLNHDAMYWYRQDPGQGLRLIYYSQIVNDFQKGDIAEGYSVSREKKESFPLTVTSAQKNPTAFYLCASSINHPYEQYFGPGTRLTVT.

The genes are TRBV5-6 and TRBJ2-7; D ambiguous. With 3 bases removed from V and 2 bases from J, the gap between germline ends came to 6 bases. The CDR3 sequence is 12 residues long. Germline V gives CDR1 SGHDT, CDR2 YYEEEE. The CDR3 sequence: CASSSGPYEQYF. CDR3 in DNA: TGTGCCAGCAGCTCGGGCCCCTACGAGCAGTACTTC.

The V call is TRBV6-5, the J call TRBJ2-5, with D possibly TRBD2 on 6 matching bases. CDR3 length: 14 residues. Germline V lookup: CDR1 MNHEY, CDR2 SVGAGI. Trimming pared 0 bases from V and 4 bases from J, leaving 9 bases between. In DNA form, the CDR3 reads TGTGCCAGCAGTTACTCGGGGGGTACAGAGACCCAGTACTTC. It encodes CASSYSGGTETQYF.